The clone carrying this T cell receptor beta chain was seen only a few times. Its antigen is unidentified. Healthy donors had no documented immune events, such as infections, while sampled. The sample comes from a study of identifying expanded T cells in peripheral blood. Study-level results: Technical replicates showed about 1.1 changed clones; approximately two weeks about 16.4; four weeks 19. Two-week clone count variance significantly increased as total template count grew.

Using immunoSEQ multiplex PCR, the repertoire was profiled, and TCRdb retains in-frame clones only, with some absent. This table has 75,000 to 100,000 clones, approximately 89% appearing once. This clonotype was obtained from a person between 18 and 69 years old in good health. The sequenced sample consisted of blood.

The CDR3 reads CASSEDGSYGYTF. Written as DNA, the CDR3 is TGTGCCAGCAGTGAAGACGGAAGCTATGGCTACACCTTC. The chain employs TRBV6-1 and TRBJ1-2; D ambiguous. This CDR3 comprises 13 residues. V lost 1 base and J 4 bases, leaving 7 bases between the germline ends. The germline gives CDR1 MNHNS, CDR2 SASEGT.